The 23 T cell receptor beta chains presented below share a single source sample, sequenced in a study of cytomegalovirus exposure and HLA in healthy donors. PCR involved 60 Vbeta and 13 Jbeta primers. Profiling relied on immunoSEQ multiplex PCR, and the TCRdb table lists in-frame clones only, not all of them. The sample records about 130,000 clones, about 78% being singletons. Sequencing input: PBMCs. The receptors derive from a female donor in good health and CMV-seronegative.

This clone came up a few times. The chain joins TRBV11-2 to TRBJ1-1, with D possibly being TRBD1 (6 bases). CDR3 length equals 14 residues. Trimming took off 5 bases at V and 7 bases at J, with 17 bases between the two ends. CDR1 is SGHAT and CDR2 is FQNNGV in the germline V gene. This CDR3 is CASSRQPQGFEAFF. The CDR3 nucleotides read TGTGCCAGCAGCCGCCAGCCTCAGGGGTTTGAAGCTTTCTTT. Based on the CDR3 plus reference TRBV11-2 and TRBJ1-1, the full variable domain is EAGVAQSPRYKIIEKRQSVAFWCNPISGHATLYWYQQILGQGPKLLIQFQNNGVVDDSQLPKDRFSAERLKGVDSTLKIQPAKLEDSAVYLCASSRQPQGFEAFFGQGTRLTVV.

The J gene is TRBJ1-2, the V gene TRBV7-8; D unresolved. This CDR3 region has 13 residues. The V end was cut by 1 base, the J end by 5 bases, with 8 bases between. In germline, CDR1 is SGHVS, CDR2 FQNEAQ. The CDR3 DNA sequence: TGTGCCAGCAGCTTAGGGCCGACATATGGCTACACCTTC. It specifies CASSLGPTYGYTF.

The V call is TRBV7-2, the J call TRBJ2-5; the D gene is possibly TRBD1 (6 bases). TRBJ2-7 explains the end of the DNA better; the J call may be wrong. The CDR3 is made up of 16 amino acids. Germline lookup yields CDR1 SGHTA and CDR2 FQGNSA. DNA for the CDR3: TGTGCCAGCAGCCCTGGGCAGGGGTGGGCCTCCTACGAGCAGTACTTC. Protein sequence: CASSPGQGWASYEQYF.

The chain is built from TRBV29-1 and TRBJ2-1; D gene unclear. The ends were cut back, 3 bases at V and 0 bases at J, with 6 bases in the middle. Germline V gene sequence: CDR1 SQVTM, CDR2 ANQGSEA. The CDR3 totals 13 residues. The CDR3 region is CSVDKSSYNEQFF. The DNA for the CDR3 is TGCAGCGTTGATAAGAGCTCCTACAATGAGCAGTTCTTC.

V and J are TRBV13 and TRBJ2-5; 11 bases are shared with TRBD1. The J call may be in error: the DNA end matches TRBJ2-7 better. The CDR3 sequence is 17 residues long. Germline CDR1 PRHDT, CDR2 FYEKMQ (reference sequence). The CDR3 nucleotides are TGTGCCAGCAGCTTATATGGGGGGACAGGGGGGTCCTACGAGCAGTACTTC. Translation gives CASSLYGGTGGSYEQYF.

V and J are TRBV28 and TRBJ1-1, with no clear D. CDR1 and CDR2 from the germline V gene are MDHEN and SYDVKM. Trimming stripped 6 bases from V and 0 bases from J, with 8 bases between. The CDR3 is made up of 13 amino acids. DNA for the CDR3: TGTGCCAGCAGGGGTACTATGAACACTGAAGCTTTCTTT. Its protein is CASRGTMNTEAFF.

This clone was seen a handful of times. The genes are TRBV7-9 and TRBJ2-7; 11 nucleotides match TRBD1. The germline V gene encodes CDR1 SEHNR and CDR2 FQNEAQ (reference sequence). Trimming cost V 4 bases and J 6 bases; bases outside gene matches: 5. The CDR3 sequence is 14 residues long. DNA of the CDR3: TGTGCCAGCAGCTGGGACAGGGGGTTGGGCGAGCAGTACTTC. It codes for CASSWDRGLGEQYF.

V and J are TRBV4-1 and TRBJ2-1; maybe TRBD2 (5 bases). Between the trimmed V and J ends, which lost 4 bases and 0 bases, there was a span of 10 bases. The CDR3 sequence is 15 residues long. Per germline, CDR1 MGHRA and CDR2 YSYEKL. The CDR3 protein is CASSPTSVSYNEQFF. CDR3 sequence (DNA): TGCGCCAGCAGCCCAACTAGTGTCTCCTACAATGAGCAGTTCTTC.

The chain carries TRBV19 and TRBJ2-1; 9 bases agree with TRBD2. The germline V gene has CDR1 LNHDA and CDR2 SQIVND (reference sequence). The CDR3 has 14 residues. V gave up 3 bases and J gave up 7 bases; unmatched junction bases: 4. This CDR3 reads CASSIRLAGNEQFF. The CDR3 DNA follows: TGTGCCAGTAGTATTAGGCTAGCGGGGAATGAGCAGTTCTTC.

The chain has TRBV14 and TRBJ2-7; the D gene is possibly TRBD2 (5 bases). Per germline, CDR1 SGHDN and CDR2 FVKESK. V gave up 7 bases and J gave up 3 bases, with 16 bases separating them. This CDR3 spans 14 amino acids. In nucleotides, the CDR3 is TGTGCCAGCAACGACGGGGTCCCCTTCTACGAGCAGTACTTC. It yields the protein CASNDGVPFYEQYF.

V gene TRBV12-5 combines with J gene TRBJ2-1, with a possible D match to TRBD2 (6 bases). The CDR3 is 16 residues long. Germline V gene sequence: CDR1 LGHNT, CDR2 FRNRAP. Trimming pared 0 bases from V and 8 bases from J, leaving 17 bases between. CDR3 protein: CASGLVLGGELDEQFF. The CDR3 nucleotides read TGTGCTAGTGGTTTGGTACTCGGCGGGGAACTCGATGAGCAGTTCTTC.

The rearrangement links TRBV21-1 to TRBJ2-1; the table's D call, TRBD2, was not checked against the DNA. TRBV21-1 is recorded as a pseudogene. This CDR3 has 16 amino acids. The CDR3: CASSPRTSGILNEQFF. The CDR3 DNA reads TGTGCCAGCAGCCCCAGAACTAGCGGGATTCTCAATGAGCAGTTCTTC.

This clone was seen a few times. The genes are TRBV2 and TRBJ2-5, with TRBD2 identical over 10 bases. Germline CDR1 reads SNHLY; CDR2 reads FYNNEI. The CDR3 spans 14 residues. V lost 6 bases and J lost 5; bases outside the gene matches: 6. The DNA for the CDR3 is TGTGCCAGCAGGCCCGGGACTAGCGTGGAGACCCAGTACTTC. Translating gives CASRPGTSVETQYF.

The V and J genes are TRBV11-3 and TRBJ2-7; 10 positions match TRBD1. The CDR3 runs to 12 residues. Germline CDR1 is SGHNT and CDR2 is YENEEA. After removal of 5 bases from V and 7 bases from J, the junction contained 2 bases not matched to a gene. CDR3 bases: TGTGCCAGCAGCCGGACAGGGGGAGAGCAGTACTTC. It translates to CASSRTGGEQYF.

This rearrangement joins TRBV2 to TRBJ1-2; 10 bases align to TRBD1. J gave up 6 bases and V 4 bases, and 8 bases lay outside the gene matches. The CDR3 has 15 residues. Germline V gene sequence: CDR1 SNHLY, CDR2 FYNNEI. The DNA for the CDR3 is TGTGCCAGCAGTGCGACCCTGACAGGGGGCGATGGCTACACCTTC. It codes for CASSATLTGGDGYTF.

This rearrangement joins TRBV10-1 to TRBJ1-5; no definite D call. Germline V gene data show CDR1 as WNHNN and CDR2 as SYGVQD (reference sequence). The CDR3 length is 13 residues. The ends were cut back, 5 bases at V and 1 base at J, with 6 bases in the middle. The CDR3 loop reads CASSSGSNQPQHF. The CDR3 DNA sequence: TGCGCCAGCAGTTCGGGGAGCAATCAGCCCCAGCATTTT.

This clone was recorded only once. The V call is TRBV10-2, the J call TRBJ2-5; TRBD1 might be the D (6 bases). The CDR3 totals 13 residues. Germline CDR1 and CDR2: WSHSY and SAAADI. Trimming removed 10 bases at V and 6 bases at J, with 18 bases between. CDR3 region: CATLSQGQKTQYF. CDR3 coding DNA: TGCGCCACTCTATCGCAGGGGCAAAAGACCCAGTACTTC.

The CDR3 loop reads CASKTGGLGDTQYF. The DNA of the CDR3 is TGTGCCAGCAAAACAGGGGGCTTGGGAGATACGCAGTATTTT. This chain uses TRBV6-5 with TRBJ2-3; 9 nucleotides align to TRBD1. This CDR3 has 14 residues. Per the germline V gene, CDR1 is MNHEY and CDR2 is SVGAGI. V was pared by 7 bases and J by 5 bases, with 7 bases of the junction left unmatched.

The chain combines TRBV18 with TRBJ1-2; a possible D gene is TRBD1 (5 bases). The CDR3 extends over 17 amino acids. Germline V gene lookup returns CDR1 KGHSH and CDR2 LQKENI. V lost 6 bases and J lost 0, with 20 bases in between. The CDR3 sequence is CASSTVAGIRSNYGYTF. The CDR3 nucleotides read TGTGCCAGCTCTACCGTGGCAGGGATTCGGTCTAACTATGGCTACACCTTC.

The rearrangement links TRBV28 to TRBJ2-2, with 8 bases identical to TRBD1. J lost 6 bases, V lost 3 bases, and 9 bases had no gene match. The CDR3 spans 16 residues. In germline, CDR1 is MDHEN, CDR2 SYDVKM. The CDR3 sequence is CASSLALDRAAGELFF. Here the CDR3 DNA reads TGTGCCAGCAGTTTGGCCCTGGACAGGGCAGCCGGGGAGCTGTTTTTT.

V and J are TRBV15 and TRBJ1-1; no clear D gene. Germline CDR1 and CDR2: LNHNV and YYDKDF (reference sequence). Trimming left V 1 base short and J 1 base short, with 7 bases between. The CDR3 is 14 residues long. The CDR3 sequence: CATSRGLANTEAFF. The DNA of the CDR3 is TGTGCCACCAGCAGAGGTTTGGCGAACACTGAAGCTTTCTTT.

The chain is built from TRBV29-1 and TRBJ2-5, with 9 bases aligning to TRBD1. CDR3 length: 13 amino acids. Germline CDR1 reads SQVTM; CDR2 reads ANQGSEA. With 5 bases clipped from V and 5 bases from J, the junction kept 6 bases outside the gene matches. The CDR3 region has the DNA TGCAGCGTTCTAGGGACAGGGTGGGAGACCCAGTACTTC. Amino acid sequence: CSVLGTGWETQYF.

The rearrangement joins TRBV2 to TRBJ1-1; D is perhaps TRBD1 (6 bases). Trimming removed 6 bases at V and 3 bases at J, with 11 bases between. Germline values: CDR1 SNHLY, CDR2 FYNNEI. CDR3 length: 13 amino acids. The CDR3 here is CASRPQGYTEAFF. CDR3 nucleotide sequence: TGTGCCAGCAGGCCTCAGGGGTACACTGAAGCTTTCTTT.